The sequence of this T cell receptor beta chain was determined in a study of blood T cell repertoires in COVID-19. Study-wide context: The United States, Italy and Spain were the sources of the acute and convalescent COVID-19 samples. PBMCs, B-cell-depleted T cells, or T cells were the source of the cDNA or gDNA that made up the material.

This CDR3 spans 15 amino acids. The V segment lost 3 bases and the J segment 4 bases; nucleotides outside the gene matches: 5. Germline-derived CDR1 and CDR2 are SGDLS and YYNGEE. As handled by the study authors: Nucleated cell number was recorded as an estimate derived from reference gene primer amplification. Sequencing was performed with immunoSEQ multiplex PCR; in TCRdb, only in-frame clones are kept and a portion is missing. That table gives V, J and clone size, and the DNA gave D and trimming. The top ten hold around 17% of the sample, which has some 60,000 clones, roughly 85% seen once. The specimen was peripheral blood. This sequence was found in a human donor in a cohort sampled during active COVID-19. The V gene is TRBV9, the J gene TRBJ1-3; TRBD1 matches 9 bases. The CDR3 is CASSGPQGAGNTIYF. CDR3 sequence (DNA): TGTGCCAGCAGCGGACCACAGGGGGCGGGAAACACCATATATTTT.